These 5 T cell receptor beta chains originate from one sample sequenced in a study of blood T cell repertoires in COVID-19. Profiling relied on immunoSEQ multiplex PCR, and the TCRdb table lists in-frame clones only, not all of them. The data show roughly 81,000 clones, with around 86% seen just once and about 5.1% held by the top ten. Sample: peripheral blood. Receptors originate from a man aged 40-50 years with acute or convalescent COVID-19.

The chain carries TRBV14 and TRBJ1-1; D is ambiguous. V shed 1 base and J shed 2 bases, with 14 bases lying between them. The CDR3 totals 16 residues. Germline CDR1 reads SGHDN; CDR2 reads FVKESK. As DNA, the CDR3 is TGTGCCAGCAGCCAAGGGGGAATAACGGGAAACACTGAAGCTTTCTTT. Protein sequence: CASSQGGITGNTEAFF.

The chain recombines TRBV6-6 with TRBJ1-5; 9 bases are a match to TRBD1. Trimming cost V 3 bases and J 6 bases; bases outside gene matches: 6. Germline assignment: CDR1 MNHNY and CDR2 SVGAGI (reference sequence). CDR3 length: 15 amino acids. This CDR3 reads CASSYGGTGRQPQHF. CDR3 sequence (DNA): TGTGCCAGCAGTTATGGCGGGACAGGGCGTCAGCCCCAGCATTTT.

The chain links TRBV4-1 to TRBJ2-7; tentatively, D is TRBD1 (5 bases). V was clipped by 0 bases and J by 5 bases, with 11 bases between them. This CDR3 is built from 14 residues. The V gene's germline CDR1 is MGHRA and CDR2 YSYEKL. The CDR3 DNA is TGCGCCAGCAGCCAAGATGTGGGGCGCAACGAGCAGTACTTC. Its translation: CASSQDVGRNEQYF.

V gene TRBV7-9 combines with J gene TRBJ1-1; D may be TRBD1 (6 bases). Trimming pared 3 bases from V and 2 bases from J, leaving 10 bases between. The CDR3 contains 14 residues. Germline V CDR1 and CDR2: SEHNR, FQNEAQ (reference sequence). Here the CDR3 reads CASSFVRGNTEAFF. CDR3 coding DNA: TGTGCCAGCAGCTTTGTCAGGGGCAACACTGAAGCTTTCTTT.

CDR3 bases: TGTGCCAGCAGTTACTCGGGCAGGCACTACGAGCAGTACTTC. Translated: CASSYSGRHYEQYF. This chain uses TRBV6-5 with TRBJ2-7; no clear D. The CDR3 extends over 14 amino acids. V dropped 0 bases and J dropped 3 bases, with 9 bases sitting between them. Germline V lookup: CDR1 MNHEY, CDR2 SVGAGI.